The 21 T cell receptor beta chains below come from one sample, sequenced in a study of cytomegalovirus exposure and HLA in healthy donors. 60 Vbeta and 13 Jbeta primers were used in PCR. TCRdb keeps only in-frame clones here, not all; method: immunoSEQ multiplex PCR. The data include some 160,000 clones; the top ten clones carry roughly 1.9%. The sample comprised PBMCs. Receptors originate from a man aged 25 to 40 in good health and CMV-seronegative.

This chain connects TRBV2 to TRBJ1-5; no definite D call. The CDR3 contains 14 residues. CDR1 and CDR2 (germline): SNHLY, FYNNEI. Trimming removed 3 bases from V and 0 bases from J, with 6 bases in between. For the CDR3, the DNA is TGTGCCAGCAGTGAGTCGTATAGCAATCAGCCCCAGCATTTT. It codes for CASSESYSNQPQHF.

The V and J genes are TRBV5-3 and TRBJ1-2; D is perhaps TRBD1 (5 bases). TRBV5-3 is an ORF, with its function uncertain. Trimming took off 1 base at V and 3 bases at J, with 13 bases between the two ends. CDR3 length equals 15 residues. CDR3 sequence: CARSLSPGPDYGYTF. CDR3 DNA: TGTGCCAGAAGCTTGTCCCCAGGGCCCGACTATGGCTACACCTTC.

Points on this clone: The same CDR3 arises from other DNA sequences in this sample as well. The chain employs TRBV7-2 and TRBJ1-1, with D uncertain. Germline loops: CDR1 SGHTA, CDR2 FQGNSA. CDR3 length equals 13 residues. Trimming cost V 5 bases and J 2 bases, with 9 bases left between them. In DNA, the CDR3 is TGTGCCAGCAGCCGCGGAGTTAACACTGAAGCTTTCTTT. Translating gives CASSRGVNTEAFF.

This chain joins TRBV27 and TRBJ1-1; tentatively, D is TRBD1 (5 bases). V was shortened by 3 bases and J by 1 base, with 9 bases between the two germline ends. This CDR3 has 14 amino acids. The germline V gene has CDR1 MNHEY and CDR2 SMNVEV (reference sequence). The CDR3 sequence: CASSFSDTNTEAFF. CDR3 in DNA: TGTGCCAGCAGTTTCTCGGACACGAACACTGAAGCTTTCTTT.

The rearrangement uses TRBV11-3 and TRBJ2-6; the D gene is possibly TRBD2 (6 bases). Germline CDR1 SGHNT, CDR2 YENEEA. V was shortened by 5 bases and J by 1 base, with 12 bases between the two germline ends. The CDR3 is 16 amino acids. As DNA, the CDR3 is TGTGCCAGCAGCGCGGCGGGGAGGTCTGGGGCCAACGTCCTGACTTTC. This sequence encodes CASSAAGRSGANVLTF.

The chain combines TRBV7-9 with TRBJ2-7; D may be TRBD1 (5 bases). V was trimmed by 1 base and J by 2 bases, leaving 9 bases between them. This CDR3 contains 14 residues. Germline CDR1 reads SEHNR; CDR2 reads FQNEAQ (reference sequence). Written as DNA, the CDR3 is TGTGCCAGCAGCTTAGTTCAGGGCACCTACGAGCAGTACTTC. It is translated as CASSLVQGTYEQYF.

The rearrangement links TRBV7-8 to TRBJ2-3; TRBD2 agrees at 8 bases. V was pared by 5 bases and J by 2 bases, with 6 bases of the junction left unmatched. This CDR3 comprises 15 residues. CDR1 and CDR2 from the germline V gene are SGHVS and FQNEAQ. In nucleotides, the CDR3 is TGTGCCAGCAGCCAACTAGCGGCGAACACAGATACGCAGTATTTT. Protein: CASSQLAANTDTQYF.

The chain has TRBV6-1 and TRBJ2-7; no reliable D call. V was clipped by 9 bases and J by 4 bases, with 22 bases between them. Germline CDR1 and CDR2: MNHNS and SASEGT. This CDR3 has 15 residues. For the CDR3, the DNA is TGTGCCAGTAAAAGAGGTCCAGCTACGAAGTACGAGCAGTACTTC. Amino acid sequence: CASKRGPATKYEQYF.

With regard to this clone: The junction departs from the called germline gene at one end, perhaps through a read error. The chain has TRBV30 and TRBJ1-2, with D possibly being TRBD1 (6 bases). The CDR3 sequence is 11 residues long. Germline CDR1 is GTSNPN and CDR2 is SVGIG (reference sequence). DNA for the CDR3: TGTGCCGGGAGAGGGGGCTATGGCTACACCTTC. This encodes CAGRGGYGYTF.

The chain is built from TRBV19 and TRBJ2-5, with D possibly matching TRBD2 (5 bases). V gave up 5 bases and J gave up 1 base, with 8 bases separating them. Germline V gene data show CDR1 as LNHDA and CDR2 as SQIVND (reference sequence). The CDR3 is 13 residues long. CDR3 sequence (DNA): TGTGCCAGTAGTCTCGGAGGCCAAGAGACCCAGTACTTC. It specifies CASSLGGQETQYF.

Worth noting for this clone: Distinct nucleotide sequences in the sample also encode this CDR3. The CDR3 here is CASSPDGIYGYTF. For the CDR3, the DNA is TGTGCCAGCAGCCCCGACGGGATCTATGGCTACACCTTC. J is TRBJ1-2 and V is TRBV11-2; unclear D gene. Per the germline V gene, CDR1 is SGHAT and CDR2 is FQNNGV. There are 13 residues in the CDR3. The ends were cut back, 5 bases at V and 4 bases at J, with 11 bases in the middle.

This chain's CDR3 is CASSPGTESPLHF. As DNA, the CDR3 is TGTGCCAGCAGCCCCGGGACAGAATCACCCCTCCACTTT. The chain uses TRBV7-9 and TRBJ1-6; 7 bases match TRBD1. Per germline, CDR1 SEHNR and CDR2 FQNEAQ (reference sequence). The CDR3 runs to 13 residues. Germline trimming cut 5 bases from V and 10 bases from J; bases unmatched to any gene: 5.

The genes are TRBV27 and TRBJ2-7; D remains ambiguous. V was trimmed by 0 bases and J by 6 bases, leaving 9 bases between them. This CDR3 has 13 amino acids. Per the germline V gene, CDR1 is MNHEY and CDR2 is SMNVEV (reference sequence). CDR3 DNA: TGTGCCAGCAGTTTATCGGCCCCCCCCGAGCAGTACTTC. Its translation: CASSLSAPPEQYF.

This chain joins TRBV7-3 and TRBJ1-1; D is possibly TRBD1 (6 bases). The germline CDR1 and CDR2 sequences are SGHTA and FQGTGA. CDR3 length: 14 amino acids. V shed 3 bases and J shed 1 base, with 9 bases lying between them. CDR3 DNA sequence: TGTGCCAGCAGCTTGGGACACCAGAACACTGAAGCTTTCTTT. It yields the protein CASSLGHQNTEAFF.

The chain has TRBV11-2 and TRBJ2-1; 7 bases line up with TRBD2. V was clipped by 5 bases and J by 4 bases; unmatched bases: 11. The germline V gene has CDR1 SGHAT and CDR2 FQNNGV. This CDR3 has 16 amino acids. CDR3 loop: CASSLATWEGYNEQFF. The CDR3 DNA follows: TGTGCCAGCAGCCTCGCGACATGGGAGGGTTACAATGAGCAGTTCTTC.

The chain joins TRBV28 to TRBJ2-3, with TRBD2 matching over 8 bases. The ends lost 5 bases at V and 8 bases at J; junction bases unmatched: 12. This CDR3 has 15 amino acids. Germline-derived CDR1 and CDR2 are MDHEN and SYDVKM. The CDR3 reads CASSRTSPSSGTQYF. As DNA, the CDR3 is TGTGCCAGCAGTAGGACTAGCCCCTCCAGTGGTACGCAGTATTTT.

This chain links TRBV5-8 with TRBJ2-7; 14 nucleotides agree with TRBD2. Trimming at V came to 4 bases and at J to 4 bases, leaving 4 bases not matched to a gene. Germline CDR1 reads SGHTS; CDR2 reads YDEGEE. The CDR3 consists of 15 residues. CDR3 sequence (DNA): TGTGCCAGCAGCCGGGGGACTAGCGGGAGTTACGAGCAGTACTTC. Translation gives CASSRGTSGSYEQYF.

The J gene is TRBJ1-2, the V gene TRBV15; tentative D call: TRBD1 (5 bases). The CDR3 is 13 residues long. Germline V CDR1 and CDR2: LNHNV, YYDKDF (reference sequence). Trimming cost V 5 bases and J 9 bases, with 16 bases left between them. This CDR3 is CATSEPQGYSYTF. CDR3 coding DNA: TGTGCCACCAGCGAGCCGCAGGGATATAGCTACACCTTC.

Concerning this clone itself: An end of the junction does not agree with germline; a read error may underlie this. The chain employs TRBV28 and TRBJ2-7, with 8 bases aligning to TRBD2. Germline CDR1 is MDHEN and CDR2 is SYDVKM. The CDR3 runs 12 residues. The CDR3 DNA follows: TGTGCCAGCAGTGGCTTAGTAGCGGGACCGGACTTC. This translates into CASSGLVAGPDF.

The chain links TRBV7-2 to TRBJ2-1; TRBD2 aligns across 9 bases. In germline, CDR1 is SGHTA, CDR2 FQGNSA. The CDR3 has 16 amino acids. Trimming cost V 5 bases and J 14 bases; bases outside gene matches: 19. CDR3 sequence: CASSPHRVVSGSDEFF. As DNA, the CDR3 is TGTGCCAGCAGCCCCCACAGGGTCGTTAGCGGGAGCGACGAGTTCTTC.

The CDR3 nucleotides are TGTGCCAGCAGCTTAGCGCTTGACGGAGACGAGCAGTACTTC. Amino acid sequence: CASSLALDGDEQYF. V is TRBV7-7 and J is TRBJ2-5; no clear D. The J call may be faulty, since TRBJ2-7 better matches the DNA end. CDR3 length: 14 amino acids. Germline V CDR1 and CDR2: SSHAT, FNYEAQ (reference sequence).